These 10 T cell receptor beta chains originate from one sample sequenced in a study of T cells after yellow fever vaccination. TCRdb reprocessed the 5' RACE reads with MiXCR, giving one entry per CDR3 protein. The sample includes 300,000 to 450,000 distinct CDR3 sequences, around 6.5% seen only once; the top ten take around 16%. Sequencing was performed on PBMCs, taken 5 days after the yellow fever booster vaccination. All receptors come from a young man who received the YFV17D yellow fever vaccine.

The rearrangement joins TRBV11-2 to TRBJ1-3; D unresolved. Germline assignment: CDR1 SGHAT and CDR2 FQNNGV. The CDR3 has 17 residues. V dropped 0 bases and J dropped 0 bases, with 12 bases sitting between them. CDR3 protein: CASSLDVPLSSGNTIYF. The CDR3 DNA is TGTGCCAGCAGCTTAGACGTCCCTCTGAGCTCTGGAAACACCATATATTTT.

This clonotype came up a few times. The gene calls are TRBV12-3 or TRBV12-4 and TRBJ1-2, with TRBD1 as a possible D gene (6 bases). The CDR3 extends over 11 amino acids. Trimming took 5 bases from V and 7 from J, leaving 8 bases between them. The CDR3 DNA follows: TGTGCCAGCAGTAACAGGGCTGGCTACACCTTC. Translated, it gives CASSNRAGYTF.

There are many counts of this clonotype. Here the CDR3 reads CSVRPNQGPGETQYF. The CDR3, as DNA: TGCAGCGTCCGACCGAATCAGGGGCCCGGAGAGACCCAGTACTTC. The chain is built from TRBV29-1 and TRBJ2-5; TRBD1 is a possible D gene (6 bases). This CDR3 region has 15 residues. Trimming left V 6 bases short and J 4 bases short, with 21 bases between. Looked up from germline, CDR1 is SQVTM and CDR2 is ANQGSEA.

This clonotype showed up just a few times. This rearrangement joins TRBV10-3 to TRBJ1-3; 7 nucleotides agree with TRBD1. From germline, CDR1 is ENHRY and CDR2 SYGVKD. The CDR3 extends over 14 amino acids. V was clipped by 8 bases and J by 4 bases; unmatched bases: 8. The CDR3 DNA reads TGTGCCATCGAGCCGACAGGGACCGGAAACACCATATATTTT. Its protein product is CAIEPTGTGNTIYF.

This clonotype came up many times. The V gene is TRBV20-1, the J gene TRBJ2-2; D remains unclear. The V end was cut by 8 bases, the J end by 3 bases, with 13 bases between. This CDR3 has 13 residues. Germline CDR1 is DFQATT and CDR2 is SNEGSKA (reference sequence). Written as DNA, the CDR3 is TGCAGTACGGACGGATCCGACACCGGGGAGCTGTTTTTT. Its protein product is CSTDGSDTGELFF.

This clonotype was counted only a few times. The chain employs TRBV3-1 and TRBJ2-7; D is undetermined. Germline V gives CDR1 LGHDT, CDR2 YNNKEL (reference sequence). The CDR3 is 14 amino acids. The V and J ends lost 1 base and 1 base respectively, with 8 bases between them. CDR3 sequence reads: CASSQADGSYEQYF. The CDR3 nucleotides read TGTGCCAGCAGCCAAGCTGACGGGTCCTACGAGCAGTACTTC.

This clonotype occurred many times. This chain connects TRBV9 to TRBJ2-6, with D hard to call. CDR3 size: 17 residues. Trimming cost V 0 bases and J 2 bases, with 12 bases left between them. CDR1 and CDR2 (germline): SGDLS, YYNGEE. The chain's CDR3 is CASSVAIGSTGANVLTF. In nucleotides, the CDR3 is TGTGCCAGCAGCGTAGCTATTGGGTCGACTGGGGCCAACGTCCTGACTTTC.

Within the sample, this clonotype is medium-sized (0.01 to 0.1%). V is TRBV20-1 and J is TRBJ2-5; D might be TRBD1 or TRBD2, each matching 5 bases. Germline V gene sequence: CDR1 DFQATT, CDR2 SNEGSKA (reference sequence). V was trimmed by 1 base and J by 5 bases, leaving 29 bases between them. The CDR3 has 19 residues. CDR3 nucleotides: TGCAGTGCTAGAGTATGGGACGGCAACACTGTCGGATCGTGGGAGACCCAGTACTTC. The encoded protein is CSARVWDGNTVGSWETQYF.

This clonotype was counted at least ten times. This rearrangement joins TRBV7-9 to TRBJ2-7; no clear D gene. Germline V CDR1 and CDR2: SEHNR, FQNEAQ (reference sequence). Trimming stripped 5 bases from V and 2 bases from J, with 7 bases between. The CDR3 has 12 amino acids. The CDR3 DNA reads TGTGCCAGCAGCCCCGTGGCCTACGAGCAGTACTTC. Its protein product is CASSPVAYEQYF. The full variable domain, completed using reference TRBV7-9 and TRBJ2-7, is DTGVSQNPRHKITKRGQNVTFRCDPISEHNRLYWYRQTLGQGPEFLTYFQNEAQLEKSRLLSDRFSAERPKGSFSTLEIQRTEQGDSAMYLCASSPVAYEQYFGPGTRLTVT.

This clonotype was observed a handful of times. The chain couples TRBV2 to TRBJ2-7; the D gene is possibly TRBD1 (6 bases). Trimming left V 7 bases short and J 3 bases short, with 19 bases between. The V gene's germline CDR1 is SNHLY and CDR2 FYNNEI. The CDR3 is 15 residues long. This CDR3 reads CASKGGAGQIYEQYF. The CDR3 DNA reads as TGTGCCAGCAAGGGCGGCGCAGGACAGATCTACGAGCAGTACTTC.